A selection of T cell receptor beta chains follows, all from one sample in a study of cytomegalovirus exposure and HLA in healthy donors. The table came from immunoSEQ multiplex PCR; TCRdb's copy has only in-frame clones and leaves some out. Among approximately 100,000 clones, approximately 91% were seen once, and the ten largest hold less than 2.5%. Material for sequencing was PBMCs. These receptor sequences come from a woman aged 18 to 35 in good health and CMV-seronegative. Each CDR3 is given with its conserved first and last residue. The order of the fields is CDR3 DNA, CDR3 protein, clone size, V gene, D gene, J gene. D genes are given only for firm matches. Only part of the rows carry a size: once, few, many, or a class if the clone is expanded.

TGTGCCAGCAGCCCGAATATCGCGGGGGATACGCAGTATTTT	CASSPNIAGDTQYF	.	TRBV5-6	.	TRBJ2-3
TGTGCCACTCGGGGGGCGGGCCCCTCCTACGAGCAGTACTTC	CATRGAGPSYEQYF	.	TRBV7-2	.	TRBJ2-7
TGCGCCAGCAGCTTACCCGGACCGGGAGGTCAGCCCCAGCATTTT	CASSLPGPGGQPQHF	.	TRBV5-1	.	TRBJ1-5
TGTGCCAGCAGCAAATATGGACAGGCGGCCTACGAGCAGTACTTC	CASSKYGQAAYEQYF	.	TRBV6-1	TRBD1	TRBJ2-7
TGTGCCAGCAGTCTGGAGGGACAGGGGGATCAGCCCCAGCATTTT	CASSLEGQGDQPQHF	.	TRBV28	TRBD1	TRBJ1-5
TGTGCCAGCCTGAGAGGGCTCGGCACTGAAGCTTTCTTT	CASLRGLGTEAFF	.	TRBV28	.	TRBJ1-1
TGTGCCAGCAGTCTCCCCGGGGAGCTGTTTTTT	CASSLPGELFF	.	TRBV28	.	TRBJ2-2
TGTGCCAGCAGTTTCAGGGGGCGACGGGGCTACACCTTC	CASSFRGRRGYTF	.	TRBV28	TRBD1	TRBJ1-2
TGTGCCAGCAGCTTAGGGGCGGGGGCTGAAAGCTACACCTTC	CASSLGAGAESYTF	once	TRBV7-8	.	TRBJ1-2
TGTGCCAGCAGCTTAGGCGGGTATAGCAATCAGCCCCAGCATTTT	CASSLGGYSNQPQHF	once	TRBV7-9	.	TRBJ1-5
TGTGCCAGCAGCTCCGACCCAGGGAAGGGGAAGACCCAGTACTTC	CASSSDPGKGKTQYF	once	TRBV7-2	.	TRBJ2-5
TGTGCAAGTCGGCCCGGTCGGGGTAACTATGGCTACACCTTC	CASRPGRGNYGYTF	.	TRBV12-2	.	TRBJ1-2
TGCGCCAGCACAAGGGGGACAGGGGGCCCTGAAAAACTGTTTTTT	CASTRGTGGPEKLFF	.	TRBV5-1	TRBD1	TRBJ1-4
TGTGCCAGCAGCCGACGGTCTAGCGGTTCGGCCTACGAGCAGTACTTC	CASSRRSSGSAYEQYF	.	TRBV2	TRBD2	TRBJ2-7
TGTGCCACCAGCGGACAGGGATCAGAGTATGGCTACACCTTC	CATSGQGSEYGYTF	.	TRBV15	TRBD1	TRBJ1-2
TGTGCCAGCATCCGGACAGAGAACACCGGGGAGCTGTTTTTT	CASIRTENTGELFF	.	TRBV2	.	TRBJ2-2
TGCAGTGCTACGGGGGTCTATGGCTACACCTTC	CSATGVYGYTF	once	TRBV20-1	.	TRBJ1-2
TGTGCCAGCGAGCTACTGGAGGCGGCGCCCAATGAGCAGTTCTTC	CASELLEAAPNEQFF	.	TRBV7-2	.	TRBJ2-1
TGTGCCAGCAGCGTAGTTCAAGAGGGCACCGGGGAGCTGTTTTTT	CASSVVQEGTGELFF	once	TRBV9	.	TRBJ2-2
TGCGCCAGCAGCACAGCAGGGGGAGCCTACGAGCAGTACTTC	CASSTAGGAYEQYF	once	TRBV5-1	TRBD1	TRBJ2-7
TGTGCCAGCACATTGGGACTGGGTTACTCTGGAAACACCATATATTTT	CASTLGLGYSGNTIYF	.	TRBV28	.	TRBJ1-3
TGTGCCAGCAGTTCGCGCCAGCTCGGCGGGCAGTACTTC	CASSSRQLGGQYF	once	TRBV27	.	TRBJ2-7
TGTGCCAGCAGCCCCCCGGGACTAGCTAGTAGAAACATTCAGTACTTC	CASSPPGLASRNIQYF	.	TRBV7-7	TRBD2	TRBJ2-4
TGTGCCAGCAGCGCCGGGACAGGGTATTACAATGAGCAGTTCTTC	CASSAGTGYYNEQFF	.	TRBV5-6	TRBD1	TRBJ2-1
TGTGCCAGCAGTGCTGGCGGGGGAGGCAATGAGCAGTTCTTC	CASSAGGGGNEQFF	.	TRBV6-4	TRBD2	TRBJ2-1
TGTGCCAGCAGCTACCGGGGGGGCAGAGAGACCCAGTACTTC	CASSYRGGRETQYF	.	TRBV9	TRBD2	TRBJ2-5
TGTGCCAGCAGCACCAACAGCTATCCCGAGTATGGCTACACCTTC	CASSTNSYPEYGYTF	.	TRBV7-9	.	TRBJ1-2